This TCR beta chain was found in a study of blood T cell repertoires in COVID-19. About the research overall: T cells, B-cell-depleted T cells, or PBMCs supplied cDNA or gDNA.

Original analysis: Counts of nucleated cells, estimated from reference gene primer amplification, were obtained. TCRdb's copy holds only in-frame clones and misses some; the assay was immunoSEQ multiplex PCR. V, J and clone size are taken as reported in that table, and D and trimming were inferred from the DNA itself. The sample has about 190,000 clones; around 84% are singletons. Germline loops: CDR1 SGHTA, CDR2 FQGNSA. V was cut by 5 bases and J by 3 bases, with 15 bases left in between. This CDR3 is built from 15 residues. The sample consisted of peripheral blood. This receptor was identified in a human donor in a cohort sampled during active COVID-19. The chain combines TRBV7-2 with TRBJ2-3; the D gene is possibly TRBD1 (6 bases). The CDR3 here is CASSPQGLWTDTQYF. In nucleotides, the CDR3 is TGTGCCAGCAGCCCACAGGGTTTGTGGACAGATACGCAGTATTTT. The full variable domain, with the rest looked up from reference TRBV7-2 and TRBJ2-3, is GAGVSQSPSNKVTEKGKDVELRCDPISGHTALYWYRQSLGQGLEFLIYFQGNSAPDKSGLPSDRFSAERTGGSVSTLTIQRTQQEDSAVYLCASSPQGLWTDTQYFGPGTRLTVL.